This T cell receptor beta chain is drawn from a study of T-cell memory formation after mild COVID-19. Whole-study findings and limits: Clones that got smaller from day 15 to 85 had even CD4/CD8, while clones growing later tipped toward CD4+. CD4+ clones that contracted lay mainly in CM and EM; CD8+ ones lay in EMRA. There were some responding clones in pre-infection memory, which suggested that cross-reactive memory had joined.

V dropped 2 bases and J dropped 7 bases, with 6 bases sitting between them. From germline, CDR1 is MNHNS and CDR2 SASEGT. This CDR3 has 11 residues. It was 5'RACE with constant-segment primers that produced the TCR alpha and TCR beta cDNA libraries, which carried sample barcodes and UMIs. TCRdb re-analysed the 5' RACE reads in MiXCR, keeping a single row per CDR3 protein. The sample consists of approximately 300,000 distinct CDR3 sequences, around 19% of them appearing once. Turning to this clonotype: The antigen is undetermined.

This clonotype was sampled from a man younger than 35 who had mild COVID-19 (a few samples of this study predate the infection). Cell type and time point are not known. Sequencing was performed on PBMCs or a T cell subset sorted from them (not recorded which). V usage is TRBV6-1 and J usage is TRBJ2-7, with unresolved D. The chain's CDR3 is CASSELPEQYF. The CDR3 region has the DNA TGTGCCAGCAGTGAACTGCCGGAGCAGTACTTC.